The TCR beta chain described here comes from a study of tumor-infiltrating lymphocytes in primary liver carcinoma (dated by TCRdb to about 2017). Looking at the study overall: Roughly five patients with histopathologically diagnosed primary liver carcinoma underwent surgical resection in China between November 2015 and March 2016. Of the five patients, three men and two women aged 30 to 69 years, four had hepatocellular carcinoma and one had combined HCC and intrahepatic cholangiocarcinoma. The five patients had tumors of stage T1-T3 N0M0, with maximum diameters ranging from about 4 to 11 cm. Each sample produced roughly 3.5 to 7.13 million productive TCRbeta reads, and read depth showed no significant difference between tissue types. For each liver tumor, the study sampled five regions along with adjacent normal tissue and blood, and applied TCRbeta repertoire sequencing, expression microarrays and whole-exome sequencing. A total of roughly 35 specimens from 5 patients went through TCRbeta repertoire sequencing, namely 25 tumor regions, 5 adjacent noncancerous liver tissues and 5 peripheral blood samples. High reproducibility was observed for the technical replicate repertoires, with mean shared-clone rates about 0.92 and correlation coefficients above 0.95. The investigation overall reported the following: The study included only five patients, and the authors note findings should be validated in a larger study. Consistent with antigen-driven expansion, pairs of tumor regions showed higher repertoire overlap (mean around 36%) than either tumor-adjacent pairs (about 17%) or tumor-blood pairs (roughly 15%). Only the TCR beta chain was sequenced, so true repertoire diversity is likely underestimated because unpaired alpha chains were not captured. The top 250 clones accounted for a significantly greater share of the repertoire in tumors than in blood (p = 0.039). Since the samples were bulk and unsorted, there was no way to compare CD4+ and CD8+ T cell repertoires.

TCRbeta-specific cDNA was reverse-transcribed from approximately 460 ng total RNA using a constant-region primer and ProtoScript II reverse transcriptase. TCRbeta libraries were built with three nested multiplex PCR rounds, a slightly modified ARM-PCR procedure. The first two PCR rounds used multiplex TRBV1-TRBV30 forward primers with a Cbeta reverse primer, each for 10 to 11 cycles. Sample barcodes and Illumina adapters were added in a final 25-cycle PCR using Deep VentR polymerase. Before sequencing, amplicons of 200-500 bp were gel-purified using a QIAquick gel extraction kit. An Illumina HiSeq 2500 was used to sequence the TCRbeta amplicons with 250-bp paired-end reads. The authors' analysis ran thus. Trimmomatic v0.33 was used to quality-trim the reads, and FLASH v1.2.11 was used to merge paired reads so that full CDR3 sequences could be recovered. MiGEC v1.2.1b assigned V, D and J germline segments to the rearranged TCRbeta sequences. VDJtools v1.0.0 computed clonotype statistics and Shannon-Wiener diversity indices. To reduce sampling bias, subsequent analyses other than the diversity analysis used only the 250 most abundant clonotypes in each sample. TCRdb applied fastp at Q25 and MiXCR to the public reads, then kept only in-frame beta chains. CDR3 protein sequences are deduplicated, and each keeps its most common genes and DNA. What appears here as the V and J calls and clone size reflects TCRdb's work, not the paper's. The sample table holds around 330,000 distinct CDR3 sequences, of which 65% were seen once. Of the sample, about 9.4% is held by the ten largest clones.

Of note for this clonotype: Its recognized antigen is unknown. Compared with germline, one end of the junction differs, possibly owing to a read error.

CDR1 and CDR2 (SGHAT, FQNNGV) derive from the germline V gene. The CDR3 goes from the cysteine to the phenylalanine over 16 residues. Here the CDR3 DNA is all that survives: 48 bases in frame from base 1. RNA from unsorted whole blood was extracted with TRIzol reagent, and germline DNA was obtained with the DNeasy Blood & Tissue kit. Patients had chronic HBV infection and were treatment-naive at sampling. Before surgery, roughly 4 milliliters of peripheral blood were collected into K2EDTA tubes. The TCR was taken from a man aged 40-49 years with primary liver carcinoma and hepatitis B virus infection. The sequenced sample consisted of peripheral blood. The chain is assembled from TRBV11-2 and TRBJ2-2; tentative D gene TRBD2, with 6 bases matching. The nucleotide sequence reads as follows: TGTGCCAGTAGCTTAAATGCGGGGATGAACACCGGGGAGCTGTTTTTT. Translated, this is CASSLNAGMNTGELFF.